This T cell receptor beta chain was recovered during a study of blood T cell repertoires in COVID-19. Study background: T cells, B-cell-depleted T cells, or PBMCs provided the cDNA or gDNA that served as material.

This CDR3 is built from 13 residues. Looked up from germline, CDR1 is SGHRS and CDR2 is YFSETQ. The V and J ends lost 4 bases and 9 bases respectively, with 14 bases between them. Assay: immunoSEQ multiplex PCR; the TCRdb copy retains only in-frame clones and omits some. The sample shows 100,000 to 150,000 clones, about four fifths of them seen only once. Source material: peripheral blood. This clonotype originated in a woman in her sixties with acute or convalescent COVID-19. The chain couples TRBV5-1 to TRBJ1-5; maybe TRBD1 (5 bases). The DNA of the CDR3 is TGCGCCAGCAGCGCTTACTCCCAGGGGCCCCAGCATTTT. Translating gives CASSAYSQGPQHF.